The 30 T cell receptor beta chains in this list originate from one sample, sequenced in a study of vaccination and CD4 T cells after COVID-19. Time point meaning: late sampling 161 to 241 days after vaccination in a few convalescent patients. The treatment here: approximately 9-day PBMC culture with coronavirus spike peptide pools or control peptides (ViraFEST assay). Cultured CD4+ T-cell DNA underwent Oncomine TCR Beta short-read sequencing. Each CDR3 protein gets one entry after TCRdb re-called the PCR reads with MiXCR. The table includes 20,000 to 25,000 distinct CDR3 sequences, 46% detected once. For these receptors, no antigen is known. The sequencing here drew on CD4+ T cells from blood, cultured in vitro, taken about 7 months after SARS-CoV-2 vaccination. Receptors originate from a human donor who had recovered from COVID-19.

This chain uses TRBV20-1 with TRBJ1-5, with D unresolved. Germline CDR1 DFQATT, CDR2 SNEGSKA (reference sequence). There are 13 residues in the CDR3. V was shortened by 3 bases and J by 8 bases, with 14 bases between the two germline ends. The CDR3 DNA reads TGCAGTGCTAGTAAAGGGTTAAATGAGCCCCAGCATTTT. Translation gives CSASKGLNEPQHF.

The V and J genes are TRBV28 and TRBJ2-3, with TRBD2 as a possible D gene (5 bases). CDR1 is MDHEN, CDR2 SYDVKM, per germline. V lost 2 bases, J lost 1 base, and 7 bases lay in between. The CDR3 totals 14 residues. CDR3 amino acids: CASSLQLGTDTQYF. The CDR3 bases are TGTGCCAGCAGTTTACAACTAGGCACAGATACGCAGTATTTT.

The rearrangement uses TRBV20-1 and TRBJ2-5; 8 bases map to TRBD2. Germline loops: CDR1 DFQATT, CDR2 SNEGSKA (reference sequence). V lost 0 bases, J lost 4 bases, and 16 bases stayed unmatched. The CDR3 consists of 18 residues. The CDR3 reads CSAREVRASGLGGETQYF. CDR3 DNA: TGCAGTGCTAGAGAAGTTCGGGCTAGCGGGCTGGGAGGAGAGACCCAGTACTTC.

V gene TRBV5-6 combines with J gene TRBJ1-6, with 7 bases identical to TRBD1. This CDR3 spans 15 amino acids. CDR1 is SGHDT, CDR2 YYEEEE, per germline. The V gene end was trimmed by 4 bases and the J gene end by 8 bases; junction bases not matched to a gene: 9. CDR3 protein: CASSTRGQVYSPLHF. Here the CDR3 DNA reads TGTGCCAGCAGCACACGCGGACAGGTGTATTCACCCCTCCACTTT.

By sample share, this clonotype is medium-sized (0.01 to 0.1%). The chain employs TRBV11-3 and TRBJ2-3; D remains unclear. The CDR3 totals 12 residues. In germline, CDR1 is SGHNT, CDR2 YENEEA. Trimming pared 5 bases from V and 4 bases from J, leaving 7 bases between. The CDR3 reads CASSEYADTQYF. DNA of the CDR3: TGTGCCAGCAGCGAGTATGCAGATACGCAGTATTTT.

This clonotype came up a few times. The rearrangement uses TRBV24-1 and TRBJ2-5, with TRBD1 matching 9 bases. The CDR3 has 15 amino acids. Per the germline V gene, CDR1 is KGHDR and CDR2 is SFDVKD. J lost 5 bases, V lost 4 bases, and 7 bases had no gene match. The CDR3 loop reads CATSEATGTGETQYF. The CDR3 region has the DNA TGTGCCACCAGTGAAGCAACCGGGACAGGGGAGACCCAGTACTTC.

This clonotype was detected a few times. This sequence joins TRBV4-1 and TRBJ2-7; D is ambiguous. Deletions cut 4 bases from V and 5 bases from J, with 15 bases between. Germline V gene sequence: CDR1 MGHRA, CDR2 YSYEKL. The CDR3 loop spans 14 amino acids. CDR3 in DNA: TGCGCCAGCAGCCCGGGCTTTCAGAGACACGAGCAGTACTTC. It codes for CASSPGFQRHEQYF.

This chain connects TRBV20-1 to TRBJ2-3, with a tentative D call TRBD2 (5 bases). The CDR3 loop spans 13 amino acids. CDR1 and CDR2 from the germline V gene are DFQATT and SNEGSKA (reference sequence). Trimming took 4 bases from V and 5 from J, leaving 13 bases between them. The CDR3 reads CSANRRDLDTQYF. The CDR3 DNA reads TGCAGTGCTAACCGCCGGGATCTAGATACGCAGTATTTT.

There are a few counts of this clonotype. This sequence joins TRBV20-1 and TRBJ2-5; 8 bases match TRBD1. Unmatched junction bases numbered 17, after V lost 3 bases and J lost 5 bases. Germline lookup yields CDR1 DFQATT and CDR2 SNEGSKA (reference sequence). The CDR3 has 17 residues. The CDR3 loop is CSASFSGTGGIRETQYF. CDR3 nucleotide sequence: TGCAGTGCTAGTTTCTCCGGGACAGGAGGTATTCGGGAGACCCAGTACTTC.

This chain connects TRBV18 to TRBJ1-5; perhaps TRBD1 as D (6 bases). CDR1 KGHSH and CDR2 LQKENI come from the germline V gene. Trimming stripped 4 bases from V and 5 bases from J, with 12 bases between. The CDR3 runs 14 residues. CDR3 protein: CASSQGGRDQPQHF. DNA of the CDR3: TGTGCCAGCTCACAAGGGGGTCGGGATCAGCCCCAGCATTTT.

This clonotype was counted only a few times. V usage is TRBV7-9 and J usage is TRBJ1-1; D uncertain. The CDR3 covers 13 residues. V shed 5 bases and J shed 1 base, with 8 bases lying between them. The germline CDR1 and CDR2 sequences are SEHNR and FQNEAQ (reference sequence). The CDR3 region has the DNA TGTGCCAGCAGCCAGTTCCAGAACACTGAAGCTTTCTTT. It codes for CASSQFQNTEAFF.

This chain links TRBV6-1 with TRBJ2-7; 10 nucleotides agree with TRBD1. The CDR3 sequence is 16 residues long. J gave up 9 bases and V 6 bases, and 17 bases lay outside the gene matches. Germline V CDR1 and CDR2: MNHNS, SASEGT. The CDR3 DNA follows: TGTGCCAGCAGGGGGCTGGGAGGGACAGGGGATTCCGGGCAGTACTTC. Its protein product is CASRGLGGTGDSGQYF.

Comments on this clonotype: Compared with germline, one end of the junction differs, possibly owing to a read error. The V and J genes are TRBV5-7 and TRBJ2-5; 8 bases line up with TRBD2. TRBV5-7 is an open reading frame whose function is uncertain. This CDR3 has 14 amino acids. Written as DNA, the CDR3 is TGCGCCAGCAGCGAAGCGGGAGCTGGGGAGACCCAGTACTTC. Encoded protein: CASSEAGAGETQYF.

The V gene is TRBV5-6, the J gene TRBJ2-1; 12 nucleotides line up with TRBD2. The J segment lost 7 bases and the V segment lost 1 base, leaving 12 bases of the junction unmatched. Per the germline V gene, CDR1 is SGHDT and CDR2 is YYEEEE. The CDR3 runs 18 residues. The CDR3 nucleotides read TGTGCCAGCAGCTTGCCTAGCGGGAGGGGAAGTGGGGCTAATGAGCAGTTCTTC. Amino acids: CASSLPSGRGSGANEQFF.

The table lists this clonotype with a few counts. The chain uses TRBV15 and TRBJ1-1; D remains unclear. The CDR3 sequence is 17 residues long. V was pared by 1 base and J by 1 base, with 16 bases between. CDR1 and CDR2 (germline): LNHNV, YYDKDF (reference sequence). The chain's CDR3 is CATSRAWLAEPNTEAFF. For the CDR3, the DNA is TGTGCCACCAGCAGAGCGTGGCTAGCAGAGCCGAACACTGAAGCTTTCTTT.

V is TRBV27 and J is TRBJ1-2; TRBD1 might be the D (6 bases). CDR3 size: 17 residues. V was pared by 7 bases and J by 1 base, with 22 bases between. CDR1 and CDR2 (germline): MNHEY, SMNVEV (reference sequence). The CDR3 sequence: CASKPNRDPNLNYGYTF. Written as DNA, the CDR3 is TGTGCCAGCAAACCTAACAGGGACCCCAACCTTAACTATGGCTACACCTTC.

A single count supports this clonotype. The chain links TRBV4-1 to TRBJ2-7; possible D gene TRBD1, 6 bases. The CDR3 spans 14 residues. V was clipped by 4 bases and J by 0 bases, with 10 bases between them. The germline CDR1 and CDR2 sequences are MGHRA and YSYEKL. CDR3 nucleotide sequence: TGCGCCAGCAGCCGCTGGGACAACTCCTACGAGCAGTACTTC. Translated: CASSRWDNSYEQYF.

This chain joins TRBV29-1 and TRBJ1-1; D is perhaps TRBD1 (5 bases). CDR3 length equals 13 residues. V dropped 3 bases and J dropped 7 bases, with 15 bases sitting between them. Per the germline V gene, CDR1 is SQVTM and CDR2 is ANQGSEA. DNA for the CDR3: TGCAGCGTTGATGGGACTCTGGGGGTTGAAGCTTTCTTT. Translating it yields CSVDGTLGVEAFF.

This clonotype occurred a few times. The CDR3 protein is CASNDSGRAKDEQYF. DNA of the CDR3: TGTGCCAGCAATGATAGCGGGAGGGCCAAGGACGAGCAGTACTTC. The V and J genes are TRBV6-1 and TRBJ2-7; 11 bases are shared with TRBD2. J was trimmed by 5 bases and V by 7 bases; bases with no gene match: 10. Germline V lookup: CDR1 MNHNS, CDR2 SASEGT. This CDR3 region has 15 residues.

This chain joins TRBV5-4 and TRBJ2-1; possibly TRBD2 for D (6 bases). CDR3 length: 15 amino acids. Deletions cut 2 bases from V and 7 bases from J, with 16 bases between. In germline, CDR1 is SGHNT, CDR2 YYREEE (reference sequence). The CDR3 sequence is CASSFRSGLRNEQFF. The CDR3 nucleotides read TGTGCCAGCAGCTTTCGAAGCGGGCTTAGGAATGAGCAGTTCTTC.

The rearrangement links TRBV11-3 to TRBJ2-1; no firm D call. Germline V gene sequence: CDR1 SGHNT, CDR2 YENEEA. This CDR3 contains 13 residues. With 5 bases removed from V and 10 bases from J, the gap between germline ends came to 15 bases. DNA for the CDR3: TGTGCCAGCAGCCCGACCAATATCGGAGAGCAGTTCTTC. This translates into CASSPTNIGEQFF.

The J gene is TRBJ2-3, the V gene TRBV7-8; TRBD2 aligns across 15 bases. Germline V gene lookup returns CDR1 SGHVS and CDR2 FQNEAQ. V lost 1 base and J lost 9; bases outside the gene matches: 5. The CDR3 is 16 residues long. The CDR3 here is CASSLGTSGGAWTQYF. The CDR3 nucleotides read TGTGCCAGCAGCTTAGGGACTAGCGGGGGGGCTTGGACGCAGTATTTT.

The chain employs TRBV7-2 and TRBJ2-7; 7 bases are a match to TRBD1. CDR3 length equals 14 residues. V was pared by 5 bases and J by 0 bases, with 4 bases of the junction left unmatched. Looked up from germline, CDR1 is SGHTA and CDR2 is FQGNSA. The CDR3 is CASSGQVISYEQYF. In DNA form, the CDR3 reads TGTGCCAGCAGCGGACAGGTTATCTCCTACGAGCAGTACTTC.

By sample share, this clonotype is large. The chain uses TRBV20-1 and TRBJ1-1; D call uncertain. Germline loops: CDR1 DFQATT, CDR2 SNEGSKA (reference sequence). The V gene lost 0 bases and the J gene lost 10 bases, with 12 bases spanning the gap. CDR3 size: 12 residues. This CDR3 reads CSARDGRLGAFF. The CDR3 DNA reads as TGCAGTGCTAGAGATGGGCGACTAGGAGCTTTCTTT.

The chain links TRBV7-2 to TRBJ1-2; 7 nucleotides match TRBD1. The J segment lost 6 bases and the V segment lost 1 base, leaving 8 bases of the junction unmatched. The CDR3 contains 15 residues. From germline, CDR1 is SGHTA and CDR2 FQGNSA. The CDR3 region is CASSLGSLQGNGYTF. CDR3 bases: TGTGCCAGCAGCTTAGGATCGTTACAGGGGAATGGCTACACCTTC.

The chain combines TRBV20-1 with TRBJ1-5; D remains ambiguous. This CDR3 contains 13 residues. Between the trimmed V and J ends, which lost 6 bases and 4 bases, there was a span of 13 bases. CDR1 is DFQATT, CDR2 SNEGSKA, per germline (reference sequence). The chain's CDR3 is CSAAGDINQPQHF. DNA of the CDR3: TGCAGTGCGGCGGGAGACATTAATCAGCCCCAGCATTTT.

The chain combines TRBV20-1 with TRBJ2-6; D may be TRBD2 (6 bases). CDR3 size: 14 residues. V was shortened by 1 base and J by 8 bases, with 12 bases between the two germline ends. Germline V gene sequence: CDR1 DFQATT, CDR2 SNEGSKA (reference sequence). The CDR3 here is CSARVPGRPNVLTF. CDR3 coding DNA: TGCAGTGCTAGAGTGCCAGGGAGGCCCAACGTCCTGACTTTC.

The CDR3 is CASSSSDRVYEQYF. In DNA form, the CDR3 reads TGTGCCAGCAGTTCCTCCGACAGGGTCTACGAGCAGTACTTC. This chain joins TRBV6-5 and TRBJ2-7, with TRBD1 matching over 7 bases. V shed 4 bases and J 3 bases; nucleotides not matched to a gene: 6. The germline gives CDR1 MNHEY, CDR2 SVGAGI. The CDR3 totals 14 residues.

The chain is built from TRBV11-2 and TRBJ2-5, with 7 bases lining up with TRBD1. The CDR3 spans 15 residues. Unmatched junction bases numbered 9, after V lost 3 bases and J lost 5 bases. The germline CDR1 and CDR2 sequences are SGHAT and FQNNGV. This chain's CDR3 is CASSFGTAVVETQYF. CDR3 nucleotides: TGTGCCAGCAGCTTCGGGACAGCAGTTGTGGAGACCCAGTACTTC.

The chain carries TRBV4-2 and TRBJ2-5; D is uncertain. CDR1 LGHNA and CDR2 YNFKEQ come from the germline V gene. Trimming took off 0 bases at V and 5 bases at J, with 13 bases between the two ends. This CDR3 comprises 15 residues. The CDR3 bases are TGTGCCAGCAGCCAAGAAGGCCGGTTGGGGGAGACCCAGTACTTC. Translated, it gives CASSQEGRLGETQYF.